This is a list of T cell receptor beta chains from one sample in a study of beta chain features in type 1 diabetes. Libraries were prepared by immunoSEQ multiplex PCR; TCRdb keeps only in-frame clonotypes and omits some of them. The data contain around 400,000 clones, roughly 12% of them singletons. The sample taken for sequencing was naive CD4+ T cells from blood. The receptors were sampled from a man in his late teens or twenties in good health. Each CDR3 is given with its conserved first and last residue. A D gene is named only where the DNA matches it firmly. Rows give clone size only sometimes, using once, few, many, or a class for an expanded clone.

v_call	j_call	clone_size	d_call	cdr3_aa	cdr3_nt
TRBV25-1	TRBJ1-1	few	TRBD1	CASSEPRTGGRTEAFF	TGTGCCAGCAGTGAACCTCGGACAGGGGGCCGAACTGAAGCTTTCTTT
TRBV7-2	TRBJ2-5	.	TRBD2	CASSLVSGAQETQYF	TGTGCCAGCAGCTTAGTCAGCGGGGCCCAAGAGACCCAGTACTTC
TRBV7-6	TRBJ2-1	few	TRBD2	CASSEPSGRALQQFF	TGTGCCAGCAGCGAGCCTAGCGGGAGGGCCCTCCAGCAGTTCTTC
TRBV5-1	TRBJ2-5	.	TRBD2	CASSSGLAGGQETQYF	TGCGCCAGCAGCTCCGGACTAGCGGGGGGGCAAGAGACCCAGTACTTC
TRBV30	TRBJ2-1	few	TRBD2	CAWSPASGFYNEQFF	TGTGCCTGGAGCCCGGCTAGCGGATTCTACAATGAGCAGTTCTTC
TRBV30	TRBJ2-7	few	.	CAWGRYEQYF	TGTGCCTGGGGGCGTTACGAGCAGTACTTC
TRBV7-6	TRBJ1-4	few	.	CASSLQNSNEKLFF	TGTGCCAGCAGCTTGCAGAATTCCAATGAAAAACTGTTTTTT
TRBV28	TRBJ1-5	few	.	CATKGVMSNQPQHF	TGTGCCACCAAGGGGGTTATGAGCAATCAGCCCCAGCATTTT
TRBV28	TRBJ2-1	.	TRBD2	CASSLFSGLAGGAIRAEQFF	TGTGCCAGCAGTTTATTTTCTGGGCTAGCGGGAGGGGCCATTCGCGCTGAGCAGTTCTTC
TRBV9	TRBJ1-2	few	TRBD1	CASSPTQTGSGYTF	TGTGCCAGCAGCCCTACCCAGACAGGGTCTGGCTACACCTTC
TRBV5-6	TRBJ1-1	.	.	CASSLDVALNTEAFF	TGTGCCAGCAGCTTGGATGTGGCCCTGAACACTGAAGCTTTCTTT
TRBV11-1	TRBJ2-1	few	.	CASSFGEGAYNEQFF	TGTGCCAGCAGCTTCGGAGAAGGGGCTTACAATGAGCAGTTCTTC
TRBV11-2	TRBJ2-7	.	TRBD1	CASVLGTGRYEQYF	TGTGCCAGCGTCCTTGGGACAGGGCGGTACGAGCAGTACTTC